The T cell receptor (beta chain) under discussion was sequenced for a study of T cell responses to AZD1222 COVID-19 vaccine. Study-level points and caveats: Recipients of AZD1222 seropositive at baseline numbered only five or six. The study found Spike-specific TCR breadth and depth rose after two AZD1222 doses. Mapped onto spike, vaccine-associated CD4 TCRs spanned it and were dominant at 160-218 and 743-854.

The repertoire was sequenced with immunoSEQ multiplex PCR; TCRdb's copy has only in-frame clones and lacks some. The table includes roughly 76,000 clones, 88% detected once. V was trimmed by 2 bases and J by 5 bases, leaving 16 bases between them. This CDR3 has 15 amino acids. CDR1 is WNHNN and CDR2 is SYGVQD in the germline V gene (reference sequence). On this clone: Its specificity is unknown.

This chain uses TRBV10-1 with TRBJ2-7; D possibly corresponds to TRBD1 (6 bases). This TCR came from an adult in good health. The source material was peripheral blood, sampled on day 0 of AZD1222 vaccination. In DNA form, the CDR3 reads TGCGCCAGCAGTGAGGAGGAGACAGGTTCTAACGAGCAGTACTTC. Translating it yields CASSEEETGSNEQYF.